What follows are 28 T cell receptor beta chains derived from one specimen sequenced in a study of breast tumors, draining lymph nodes, adjacent tissues. TCRdb called the multiplex PCR reads again in MiXCR, with one record for every CDR3 protein. The profile shows more than 80,000 distinct CDR3 sequences, about 31% of them singletons. The lymph nodes were axillary draining lymph nodes from breast cancer patients. Sequencing was performed on axillary lymph node tissue. The origin of the receptors is a female donor with breast cancer. Some clones in this sample may be carry-over from other donors' samples.

This clonotype was observed many times. The chain carries TRBV6-5 and TRBJ1-6; D not resolved. The CDR3 runs 15 residues. CDR1 and CDR2 (germline): MNHEY, SVGAGI. V gave up 2 bases and J gave up 5 bases, with 10 bases separating them. CDR3 bases: TGTGCCAGCAGTTACCGTAGTAAAAATAATTCACCCCTCCACTTT. Amino acid sequence: CASSYRSKNNSPLHF.

The chain carries TRBV7-3 and TRBJ1-1; D remains ambiguous. The CDR3 totals 18 residues. V shed 0 bases and J shed 5 bases, with 22 bases lying between them. The germline V gene encodes CDR1 SGHTA and CDR2 FQGTGA. This CDR3 reads CASSLTGGRGGFFTEAFF. DNA of the CDR3: TGTGCCAGCAGCTTAACTGGCGGGCGAGGTGGTTTTTTTACTGAAGCTTTCTTT.

This clonotype was seen only a few times. This chain joins TRBV12-3 or TRBV12-4 and TRBJ1-1; D is unclear. The CDR3 consists of 13 residues. V lost 6 bases and J 2 bases, leaving 10 bases between the germline ends. The DNA of the CDR3 is TGTGCCAGCAGCCGGTCCTCAAACACTGAAGCTTTCTTT. This translates into CASSRSSNTEAFF.

In the case of this clonotype: One junction end disagrees with the germline gene, perhaps due to a read error. V gene TRBV28 combines with J gene TRBJ2-7; D possibly matches TRBD1 or TRBD2 (5 bases each). Germline CDR1 reads MDHEN; CDR2 reads SYDVKM. This CDR3 region has 13 residues. CDR3 sequence reads: CASSPGTPYEQHF. As DNA, the CDR3 is TGTGCCAGCAGCCCCGGGACCCCCTACGAGCAGCACTTC.

This clonotype was detected many times. The chain links TRBV10-3 to TRBJ2-3; 8 nucleotides match TRBD1. In germline, CDR1 is ENHRY, CDR2 SYGVKD. The CDR3 is made up of 13 amino acids. The junction had 6 bases not matched to a gene; V was cut back by 6 bases and J by 7 bases. The CDR3 coding sequence is TGTGCCATCAGACAGGGGGAAAGAAATACGCAGTATTTT. Its translation: CAIRQGERNTQYF.

This clonotype came up many times. This chain links TRBV19 with TRBJ2-7; D remains unclear. The germline V gene has CDR1 LNHDA and CDR2 SQIVND (reference sequence). This CDR3 spans 17 amino acids. V gave up 3 bases and J gave up 2 bases, with 20 bases separating them. The CDR3 loop reads CASSIFYSYGTTYEQYF. Written as DNA, the CDR3 is TGTGCCAGTAGTATTTTTTACAGTTATGGTACGACCTACGAGCAGTACTTC.

This clonotype came up many times. The chain uses TRBV6-5 and TRBJ2-1; TRBD2 matches at 9 bases. Germline CDR1 and CDR2: MNHEY and SVGAGI. V dropped 7 bases and J dropped 10; count of bases not matched to a gene: 11. The CDR3 has 14 amino acids. CDR3 sequence: CASTPRREGHEQFF. The CDR3 DNA reads TGTGCCAGCACCCCCCGGCGGGAGGGCCACGAGCAGTTCTTC.

CDR3 in DNA: TGTGCCAGCAGTTCGGCCGGGACAGCCGATAGCAATCAGCCCCAGCATTTT. This gives the protein CASSSAGTADSNQPQHF. The chain has TRBV27 and TRBJ1-5; TRBD1 matches 7 bases. The trim removed 4 bases at V and 0 bases at J, leaving 9 bases unmatched. In germline, CDR1 is MNHEY, CDR2 SMNVEV (reference sequence). CDR3 length: 17 amino acids.

This clonotype was seen at least ten times. The J gene is TRBJ2-2, the V gene TRBV24-1; 7 nucleotides align to TRBD1. The CDR3 runs to 17 residues. Germline V gene lookup returns CDR1 KGHDR and CDR2 SFDVKD. The V segment lost 5 bases and the J segment 2 bases; nucleotides outside the gene matches: 10. The DNA of the CDR3 is TGTGCCACCAGTGGTACTCCAACAGGGGACAACACCGGGGAGCTGTTTTTT. This gives the protein CATSGTPTGDNTGELFF.

There are many counts of this clonotype. The chain couples TRBV19 to TRBJ2-7; D is possibly TRBD1 or TRBD2 (6 bases each). Germline V gives CDR1 LNHDA, CDR2 SQIVND (reference sequence). CDR3 length equals 14 residues. V dropped 1 base and J dropped 6 bases, with 13 bases sitting between them. The CDR3 reads CASSIVPGAGEQYF. CDR3 in DNA: TGTGCCAGTAGTATAGTCCCGGGGGCCGGCGAGCAGTACTTC.

This clonotype has a count of ten or more. The V call is TRBV6-6, the J call TRBJ2-7; D unclear. This CDR3 has 13 residues. The germline V and J ends were trimmed by 6 bases and 0 bases, with 9 bases remaining between them. Germline V CDR1 and CDR2: MNHNY, SVGAGI (reference sequence). CDR3 nucleotide sequence: TGTGCCAGCAGACGGACGTCCTCCTACGAGCAGTACTTC. Residues: CASRRTSSYEQYF.

In the case of this clonotype: With a much larger clone just one base away, this may be a read error. The chain is built from TRBV7-2 and TRBJ2-3; D may be TRBD1 or TRBD2 (5 bases each). The germline V gene encodes CDR1 SGHTA and CDR2 FQGNSA. The CDR3 spans 17 residues. The CDR3 bases are TGTGCCAGCAGCTTAGGGCTAACGGGGCCTAGCACAGATCCGCAGTATTTT. It codes for CASSLGLTGPSTDPQYF.

This clonotype showed up many times. V and J are TRBV7-3 and TRBJ2-1, with 8 positions matching TRBD1. This CDR3 is built from 19 residues. V gave up 1 base and J gave up 0 bases; unmatched junction bases: 11. Germline CDR1 is SGHTA and CDR2 is FQGTGA. CDR3 sequence (DNA): TGTGCCAGCAGCTTAATGGGTCAGGGGGCGCCCAGCTCCTACAATGAGCAGTTCTTC. Amino acid sequence: CASSLMGQGAPSSYNEQFF.

This clonotype was recorded a few times. The chain recombines TRBV6-5 with TRBJ2-5; 7 positions match TRBD1. CDR3 length equals 14 residues. V shed 5 bases, J shed 4 bases, and the junction held 7 bases outside the gene matches. Germline values: CDR1 MNHEY, CDR2 SVGAGI. The CDR3 sequence is CASSHGNRGETQYF. As DNA, the CDR3 is TGTGCCAGCAGTCATGGGAACAGGGGAGAGACCCAGTACTTC.

This clonotype was recorded at least ten times. The V call is TRBV10-3, the J call TRBJ2-3; 9 positions agree with TRBD1. CDR1 is ENHRY, CDR2 SYGVKD, per germline. The ends lost 3 bases at V and 3 bases at J; junction bases unmatched: 4. The CDR3 covers 15 residues. CDR3 in amino acids: CAISEQGAGTDTQYF. In DNA, the CDR3 is TGTGCCATCAGTGAACAGGGGGCAGGGACAGATACGCAGTATTTT.

This clonotype was seen many times. V is TRBV20-1 and J is TRBJ1-4; TRBD1 aligns across 8 bases. This CDR3 comprises 16 residues. Germline CDR1 reads DFQATT; CDR2 reads SNEGSKA (reference sequence). Germline trimming cut 1 base from V and 7 bases from J; bases unmatched to any gene: 11. The CDR3: CSARVVSQGASEKLFF. The CDR3 DNA reads TGCAGTGCTAGAGTTGTTTCGCAGGGGGCGAGTGAAAAACTGTTTTTT.

The V call is TRBV20-1, the J call TRBJ2-1; D is uncertain. The germline V gene encodes CDR1 DFQATT and CDR2 SNEGSKA (reference sequence). Trimming shortened V by 0 bases and J by 0 bases, and 9 bases separated the two germline ends. The CDR3 contains 15 residues. The chain's CDR3 is CSARDLAYSYNEQFF. As DNA, the CDR3 is TGCAGTGCTAGAGATCTGGCTTACTCCTACAATGAGCAGTTCTTC.

This clonotype was seen repeatedly, ten times or more. The rearrangement links TRBV29-1 to TRBJ2-3, with D maybe TRBD1 (6 bases). The length of the CDR3 is 14 residues. CDR1 is SQVTM, CDR2 ANQGSEA, per germline. Trimming shortened V by 4 bases and J by 2 bases, and 13 bases separated the two germline ends. Written as DNA, the CDR3 is TGCAGCGTTGCAGGGGACGGTTTCACAGATACGCAGTATTTT. It encodes CSVAGDGFTDTQYF.

This clonotype was seen many times. This chain uses TRBV20-1 with TRBJ2-3; D gene unclear. Trimming removed 1 base at V and 1 base at J, with 15 bases between. The CDR3 runs 16 residues. Germline assignment: CDR1 DFQATT and CDR2 SNEGSKA (reference sequence). The CDR3 DNA is TGCAGTGCTAGAGTCGAGGTATTCGTTGGCACAGATACGCAGTATTTT. This translates into CSARVEVFVGTDTQYF.

This clonotype was detected ten times or more. The CDR3 here is CASSVQRNTEAFF. DNA for the CDR3: TGTGCCAGCAGCGTGCAGCGGAACACTGAAGCTTTCTTT. J is TRBJ1-1 and V is TRBV7-2, with D unclear. Trimming took off 5 bases at V and 1 base at J, with 8 bases between the two ends. CDR1 is SGHTA and CDR2 is FQGNSA in the germline V gene. CDR3 length equals 13 residues.

This clonotype appeared many times. The junction departs from germline at one end; a sequencing error may be responsible. The V call is TRBV11-2, the J call TRBJ2-5, with D uncertain. CDR3 length: 12 amino acids. Germline CDR1 SGHAT, CDR2 FQNNGV. In DNA, the CDR3 is TGTGCCAGCAGCCTTGGGGTTGAGACCCAGCACTTC. Translated, it gives CASSLGVETQHF.

This clonotype was seen once. The CDR3 region has the DNA TGCAGTGCTGGCAGCGGGGGGTACAATGAGCAGTTCTTC. Translating it yields CSAGSGGYNEQFF. The chain combines TRBV20-1 with TRBJ2-1, with TRBD2 identical over 9 bases. This CDR3 comprises 13 residues. Germline values: CDR1 DFQATT, CDR2 SNEGSKA (reference sequence). Trimming took 5 bases from V and 4 from J; bases not matched to a gene: 3.

This chain's CDR3 is CASSLYGGEAFF. Written as DNA, the CDR3 is TGTGCCAGCAGTTTATACGGGGGGGAAGCTTTCTTT. The chain has TRBV27 and TRBJ1-1; D perhaps matches TRBD1 (5 bases). V lost 1 base, J lost 8 bases, and 8 bases lay in between. CDR3 length: 12 residues. CDR1 is MNHEY and CDR2 is SMNVEV in the germline V gene (reference sequence).

This clonotype was counted between two and nine times. A single base separates this from a much larger clone, so it may be a read error. V usage is TRBV7-2 and J usage is TRBJ2-5, with 13 positions matching TRBD2. V lost 5 bases, J lost 6 bases, and 15 bases stayed unmatched. In germline, CDR1 is SGHTA, CDR2 FQGNSA. The CDR3 consists of 18 residues. The CDR3 here is CASSRGVGTSGIGQTQYF. CDR3 nucleotide sequence: TGTGCCAGCAGCCGAGGGGTGGGGACTAGCGGGATAGGACAGACCCAGTACTTC.

This clonotype was counted many times. The gene calls are TRBV5-8 and TRBJ1-1; 8 bases map to TRBD1. This CDR3 comprises 14 residues. Germline lookup yields CDR1 SGHTS and CDR2 YDEGEE. Trimming removed 5 bases from V and 7 bases from J; junction bases left unmatched: 10. As DNA, the CDR3 is TGTGCCAGCAGACCCCCAGGGACAGGCCTTGAAGCTTTCTTT. This gives the protein CASRPPGTGLEAFF. The entire variable domain, with the rest obtained from reference TRBV5-8 and TRBJ1-1, is as follows: EAGVTQSPTHLIKTRGQQATLRCSPISGHTSVYWYQQALGLGLQFLLWYDEGEERNRGNFPPRFSGRQFPNYSSELNVNALELEDSALYLCASRPPGTGLEAFFGQGTRLTVV.

Points on this clonotype: This sequence may be a read error, since a much larger clone differs from it by one base. The gene calls are TRBV2 and TRBJ1-1; D is unclear. Germline assignment: CDR1 SNHLY and CDR2 FYNNEI. Trimming removed 10 bases from V and 5 bases from J, with 17 bases in between. The CDR3 consists of 13 residues. CDR3 bases: TGTGCCAACAGACTGGACGCGGGGACTGAAGCTTTCTTT. Translated, it gives CANRLDAGTEAFF. Supplemented by reference TRBV2 and TRBJ1-1, the full variable domain reads EPEVTQTPSHQVTQMGQEVILRCVPISNHLYFYWYRQILGQKVEFLVSFYNNEISEKSEIFDDQFSVERPDGSNFTLKIRSTKLEDSAMYFCANRLDAGTEAFFGQGTRLTVV.

This clonotype was observed at least ten times. This chain links TRBV11-2 with TRBJ2-3, with TRBD1 identical over 7 bases. The length of the CDR3 is 14 residues. The germline CDR1 and CDR2 sequences are SGHAT and FQNNGV. Unmatched junction bases numbered 7, after V lost 5 bases and J lost 5 bases. CDR3 amino acids: CASSRTGAQDTQYF. The DNA of the CDR3 is TGTGCCAGCAGCCGCACAGGGGCCCAAGATACGCAGTATTTT.

This clonotype has at least ten counts. This rearrangement joins TRBV20-1 to TRBJ2-7, with 12 bases aligning to TRBD1. The trim removed 3 bases at V and 2 bases at J, leaving 2 bases unmatched. This CDR3 contains 14 residues. CDR1 is DFQATT and CDR2 is SNEGSKA in the germline V gene (reference sequence). CDR3 region: CSARGQGATYEQYF. CDR3 nucleotides: TGCAGTGCTAGGGGACAGGGGGCAACCTACGAGCAGTACTTC.